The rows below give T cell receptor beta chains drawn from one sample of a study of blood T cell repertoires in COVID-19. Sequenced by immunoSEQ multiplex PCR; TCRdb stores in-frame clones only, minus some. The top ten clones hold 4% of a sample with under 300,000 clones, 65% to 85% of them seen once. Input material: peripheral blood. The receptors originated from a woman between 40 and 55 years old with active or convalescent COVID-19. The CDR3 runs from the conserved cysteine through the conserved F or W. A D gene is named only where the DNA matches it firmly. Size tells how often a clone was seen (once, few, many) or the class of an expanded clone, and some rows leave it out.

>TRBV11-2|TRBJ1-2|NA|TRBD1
TGTGCCAGCAGCTTGGGACAGAATAACTATGGCTACACCTTC
CASSLGQNNYGYTF
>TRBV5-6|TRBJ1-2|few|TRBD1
TGTGCCAGCAGCGGCGGGACAGTCTTTGGCTACACCTTC
CASSGGTVFGYTF
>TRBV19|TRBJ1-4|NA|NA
TGTGCCAGTAGTCGGGGGATGAATGAAAAACTGTTTTTT
CASSRGMNEKLFF
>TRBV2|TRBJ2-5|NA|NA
TGTGCCAGCAGGGAAATAGCGGACAAAGAGACCCAGTACTTC
CASREIADKETQYF
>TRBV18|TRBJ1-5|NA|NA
TGTGCCAGCTCAGGAGGGGTAGGGAATCAGCCCCAGCATTTT
CASSGGVGNQPQHF
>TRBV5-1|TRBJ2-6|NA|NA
TGCGCCAGCAGCTTGGGAGGGATCTCTGGGGCCAACGTCCTGACTTTC
CASSLGGISGANVLTF
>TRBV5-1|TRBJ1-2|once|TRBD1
TGCGCCAGCAGCTTGCCAGGGGGCGGTGGCTACACCTTC
CASSLPGGGGYTF
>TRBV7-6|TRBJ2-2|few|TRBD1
TGTGCCAGCAGCTTAACGGGACAGTTCAGCACCGGGGAGCTGTTTTTT
CASSLTGQFSTGELFF
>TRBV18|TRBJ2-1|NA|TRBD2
TGTGCCAGCTCCCATAGCGGGGGGGAATACAATGAGCAGTTCTTC
CASSHSGGEYNEQFF
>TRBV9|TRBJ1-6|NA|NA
TGTGCCAGCAGCGTATCACAGGATAATTCACCCCTCCACTTT
CASSVSQDNSPLHF
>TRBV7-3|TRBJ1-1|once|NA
TGTGCCAGCAGCTCCACACAGGGTGAAGCTTTCTTT
CASSSTQGEAFF
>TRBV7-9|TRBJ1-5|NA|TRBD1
TGTGCCAGCAGCTTAGCGAGGACAGGGGGTATCAATCAGCCCCAGCATTTT
CASSLARTGGINQPQHF
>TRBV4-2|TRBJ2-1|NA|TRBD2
TGTGCCAGCAGCCAAGAATCGGCTAGCGGGGGTTACAATGAGCAGTTCTTC
CASSQESASGGYNEQFF